These 27 T cell receptor beta chains share one sample of origin, sequenced in a study of blood T cells in healthy people across ages (dated by TCRdb to about 2015). The library was built by means of 5' RACE. Sequencing was performed on an Illumina HiSeq 2500. A second PCR of roughly 7 to 11 cycles was performed with a sample-barcoded 5' primer and a J-beta primer mix. The raw public reads went through TCRdb reprocessing: fastp at Q25, MiXCR clone calling, in-frame beta chains kept. Merged by CDR3 protein, the rows form single entries marked with the most common genes and DNA. The sample table records hundreds of thousands of distinct CDR3 sequences; about 49% of these occur just once. The ten top clones hold around 49% of the sample. The material sequenced was blood. These receptors all stem from a man between 60 and 75 years old in good health.

The J gene is TRBJ2-7, the V gene TRBV15; D unclear. V lost 4 bases and J 3 bases, leaving 4 bases between the germline ends. Per germline, CDR1 LNHNV and CDR2 YYDKDF (reference sequence). CDR3 length equals 11 residues. The CDR3 protein is CATSTHYEQYF. For the CDR3, the DNA is TGTGCCACCAGCACCCACTACGAGCAGTACTTC.

Of note for this clonotype: Sequence at one end of the junction differs from germline and may be a read error. The chain recombines TRBV30 with TRBJ1-2; 7 nucleotides agree with TRBD1. CDR1 and CDR2 from the germline V gene are GTSNPN and SVGIG (reference sequence). CDR3 length: 13 amino acids. The CDR3 is CAWNPTGNYGHTF. The DNA for the CDR3 is TGTGCCTGGAACCCGACAGGGAACTATGGCCACACCTTC.

The chain is built from TRBV18 and TRBJ2-1, with TRBD2 identical over 12 bases. Losses at the gene ends were 3 bases for V and 2 bases for J; bases not matched to a gene: 5. CDR1 and CDR2 from the germline V gene are KGHSH and LQKENI. The CDR3 is made up of 17 amino acids. The CDR3 sequence: CASSPTSGGLTYNEQFF. The DNA for the CDR3 is TGTGCCAGCTCACCTACTAGCGGGGGGTTGACCTACAATGAGCAGTTCTTC.

Many counts were recorded for this clonotype. The V gene is TRBV6-1, the J gene TRBJ2-3, with D unresolved. CDR1 MNHNS and CDR2 SASEGT come from the germline V gene. Trimming removed 5 bases from V and 6 bases from J, with 12 bases in between. This CDR3 spans 13 amino acids. The CDR3 DNA reads TGTGCCAGCAGTAATAGCTTGACGGATACGCAGTATTTT. It codes for CASSNSLTDTQYF.

The rearrangement joins TRBV20-1 to TRBJ2-2, with a possible D match to TRBD1 (6 bases). The V and J ends lost 1 base and 3 bases respectively, with 12 bases between them. The V gene's germline CDR1 is DFQATT and CDR2 SNEGSKA (reference sequence). This CDR3 contains 15 residues. This CDR3 reads CSARATGVYTGELFF. In nucleotides, the CDR3 is TGCAGTGCTAGAGCGACAGGAGTATACACCGGGGAGCTGTTTTTT.

CDR3 amino acids: CASSVPGTSGTNEQFF. The CDR3 bases are TGTGCCAGCAGTGTTCCGGGGACTAGCGGGACCAATGAGCAGTTCTTC. This chain connects TRBV27 to TRBJ2-1; 13 bases match TRBD2. CDR1 and CDR2 from the germline V gene are MNHEY and SMNVEV (reference sequence). V shed 5 bases and J 6 bases; nucleotides not matched to a gene: 7. This CDR3 spans 16 amino acids.

This clonotype was seen only a few times. The J gene is TRBJ2-5, the V gene TRBV7-2; no reliable D call. CDR3 length equals 14 residues. Per the germline V gene, CDR1 is SGHTA and CDR2 is FQGNSA. Trimming left V 7 bases short and J 2 bases short, with 14 bases between. The CDR3 protein is CASTPRYGQETQYF. The CDR3 nucleotides are TGTGCCAGCACGCCCCGTTACGGTCAAGAGACCCAGTACTTC.

The chain recombines TRBV24-1 with TRBJ2-5, with TRBD2 as a possible D gene (5 bases). The CDR3 spans 14 residues. The germline V and J ends were trimmed by 2 bases and 3 bases, with 9 bases remaining between them. The germline V gene has CDR1 KGHDR and CDR2 SFDVKD. The CDR3 reads CATSDSGFEETQYF. The CDR3 nucleotides read TGTGCCACCAGTGATTCGGGATTCGAAGAGACCCAGTACTTC.

For this clonotype: A much larger clonotype is one base distant, so this may be a read error. V and J are TRBV7-9 and TRBJ1-2; TRBD1 is a possible D gene (6 bases). V was trimmed by 10 bases and J by 4 bases, leaving 13 bases between them. Germline V gives CDR1 SEHNR, CDR2 FQNEAQ (reference sequence). The CDR3 contains 12 residues. CDR3 bases: TGTGCCATCGACCGGACAGTCTATGGCTACACCTTC. It codes for CAIDRTVYGYTF.

This clonotype was seen ten or more times. The chain uses TRBV5-6 and TRBJ2-7; perhaps TRBD1 as D (5 bases). The CDR3 loop spans 16 amino acids. The germline V and J ends were trimmed by 4 bases and 4 bases, with 21 bases remaining between them. Germline V gene lookup returns CDR1 SGHDT and CDR2 YYEEEE. CDR3 DNA sequence: TGTGCCAGCAGCCCGTGGGCTCCCCAAGGGGAATACGAGCAGTACTTC. Translated: CASSPWAPQGEYEQYF. Full variable domain (rest looked up from reference TRBV5-6 and TRBJ2-7): DAGVTQSPTHLIKTRGQQVTLRCSPKSGHDTVSWYQQALGQGPQFIFQYYEEEERQRGNFPDRFSGHQFPNYSSELNVNALLLGDSALYLCASSPWAPQGEYEQYFGPGTRLTVT.

In regard to this clonotype: One end of the junction varies from germline; a read error may be responsible. The chain recombines TRBV6-5 with TRBJ1-2; D gene unclear. The CDR3 spans 13 residues. Per the germline V gene, CDR1 is MNHEY and CDR2 is SVGAGI. This CDR3 is CASSDSNSPGYTF. The CDR3 nucleotides are TGTGCCAGCAGTGACTCGAACTCCCCGGGCTACACCTTC.

The sample holds a few counts of this clonotype. The chain links TRBV7-2 to TRBJ2-7, with 7 bases aligning to TRBD2. The J call is doubtful: the DNA matches TRBJ2-5 better. The CDR3 extends over 15 amino acids. Germline V gene data show CDR1 as SGHTA and CDR2 as FQGNSA. CDR3 in amino acids: CASSLVGGGSETQYF. The CDR3 nucleotides read TGTGCCAGCAGCTTAGTTGGGGGGGGGTCGGAGACCCAGTACTTC.

The chain is built from TRBV28 and TRBJ2-1, with TRBD2 identical over 11 bases. Looked up from germline, CDR1 is MDHEN and CDR2 is SYDVKM. The CDR3 length is 16 residues. Trimming cost V 6 bases and J 2 bases; bases outside gene matches: 6. The CDR3 coding sequence is TGTGCCAGCAGGCCTGGACTAGCGGGTCCCTACAATGAGCAGTTCTTC. Amino acids: CASRPGLAGPYNEQFF.

This clonotype has at least ten counts. A much more abundant neighbour one base away suggests this may be a read error. J is TRBJ2-5 and V is TRBV6-5, with a tentative D call TRBD2 (5 bases). CDR1 is MNHEY, CDR2 SVGAGI, per germline. Trimming removed 0 bases from V and 11 bases from J, with 13 bases in between. The CDR3 runs 13 residues. The CDR3 loop is CASSYSGADEQYF. In nucleotides, the CDR3 is TGTGCCAGCAGTTACTCTGGAGCGGATGAGCAGTACTTC.

In its sample, this clonotype was seen many times. The chain couples TRBV3-1 to TRBJ2-3; perhaps TRBD1 as D (6 bases). The V end was cut by 4 bases, the J end by 4 bases, with 18 bases between. Germline V gene data show CDR1 as LGHDT and CDR2 as YNNKEL (reference sequence). The CDR3 covers 16 residues. The CDR3, as DNA: TGTGCCAGCAGCCTTATTCTGGGGGCGATTGCAGATACGCAGTATTTT. Amino acids: CASSLILGAIADTQYF.

This rearrangement joins TRBV6-2 or TRBV6-3 to TRBJ2-6; weak D call: TRBD1 (6 bases). The germline CDR1 and CDR2 sequences are MNHEY and SVGEGT. The CDR3 consists of 22 residues. V was pared by 0 bases and J by 0 bases, with 24 bases between. The chain's CDR3 is CASSYSPDYGQLSNSGANVLTF. CDR3 DNA: TGTGCCAGCAGTTACTCACCCGACTACGGACAGCTCTCAAACTCTGGGGCCAACGTCCTGACTTTC.

With respect to this clonotype: This may be a read error: a much more frequent sequence differs by one nucleotide. The gene calls are TRBV4-3 and TRBJ1-2, with TRBD1 matching over 7 bases. V trimming: 4 bases; J trimming: 7 bases; junction bases outside the gene matches: 12. This CDR3 region has 15 residues. Germline-derived CDR1 and CDR2 are LGHNA and YSLEER. CDR3 DNA sequence: TGCGCCAGCAGCCCTGAAGAAGACAGGGTAACTGGCTACACCTTC. This codes for CASSPEEDRVTGYTF.

This clonotype was counted only a few times. This could be a read error, since a much larger clone is one nucleotide away. The rearrangement links TRBV10-3 to TRBJ2-7, with D perhaps TRBD2 (6 bases). This CDR3 spans 15 amino acids. Germline CDR1 reads ENHRY; CDR2 reads SYGVKD. V lost 2 bases to trimming and J lost 4 bases, with 15 bases between them. The CDR3 nucleotides read TGTGCCATCAGTGAGGCGAGGAGGGGAAAGTACGAGCAGTACTTC. Protein sequence: CAISEARRGKYEQYF.

This clonotype was detected ten times or more. The chain links TRBV5-1 to TRBJ2-1; 10 bases match TRBD2. The V and J ends lost 0 bases and 4 bases, in that order; junction bases with no gene match: 4. This CDR3 region has 16 residues. The germline V gene encodes CDR1 SGHRS and CDR2 YFSETQ. The CDR3 loop reads CASSLEVSGGYNEQFF. The CDR3 nucleotides read TGCGCCAGCAGCTTGGAAGTTAGCGGGGGGTACAATGAGCAGTTCTTC. Filled out from reference TRBV5-1 and TRBJ2-1, the complete variable domain reads KAGVTQTPRYLIKTRGQQVTLSCSPISGHRSVSWYQQTPGQGLQFLFEYFSETQRNKGNFPGRFSGRQFSNSRSEMNVSTLELGDSALYLCASSLEVSGGYNEQFFGPGTRLTVL.

The genes are TRBV4-3 and TRBJ2-1, with 7 bases aligning to TRBD2. Unmatched junction bases numbered 18, after V lost 1 base and J lost 6 bases. Germline CDR1 reads LGHNA; CDR2 reads YSLEER. CDR3 length equals 19 residues. The CDR3 DNA sequence: TGCGCCAGCAGCCAAGCCCACCTACTTAGCGGGTTAGGGAGCAATGAGCAGTTCTTC. This gives the protein CASSQAHLLSGLGSNEQFF.

The rearrangement links TRBV12-3 or TRBV12-4 to TRBJ2-3; 10 bases agree with TRBD1. The CDR3 covers 15 residues. V shed 6 bases and J 4 bases; nucleotides not matched to a gene: 7. The CDR3 region has the DNA TGTGCCAGCAGGCGGACAGGGGGAAGGGCAGATACGCAGTATTTT. It encodes CASRRTGGRADTQYF.

J is TRBJ2-1 and V is TRBV5-6; TRBD2 matches 7 bases. The CDR3 loop spans 16 amino acids. Germline loops: CDR1 SGHDT, CDR2 YYEEEE. Germline trimming cut 4 bases from V and 7 bases from J; bases unmatched to any gene: 14. CDR3 amino acids: CASSARLAGGRNEQFF. DNA for the CDR3: TGTGCCAGCAGCGCCCGACTAGCTGGAGGGAGGAATGAGCAGTTCTTC.

The rearrangement uses TRBV20-1 and TRBJ1-2; TRBD1 is a possible D gene (6 bases). The V and J ends lost 4 bases and 1 base respectively, with 16 bases between them. The CDR3 contains 15 residues. Germline V gene data show CDR1 as DFQATT and CDR2 as SNEGSKA (reference sequence). This CDR3 reads CSAIRGAANNYGYTF. DNA for the CDR3: TGCAGTGCTATCCGGGGGGCGGCAAATAACTATGGCTACACCTTC.

The chain links TRBV29-1 to TRBJ2-7; weak D call: TRBD1 (5 bases). Per germline, CDR1 SQVTM and CDR2 ANQGSEA. The CDR3 has 13 residues. Trimming took 3 bases from V and 3 from J, leaving 12 bases between them. The CDR3 is CSVEGQGNYEQYF. CDR3 sequence (DNA): TGCAGCGTTGAGGGCCAGGGAAACTACGAGCAGTACTTC.

Concerning this clonotype itself: A junction boundary mismatches the germline segment, possibly from a read error. V gene TRBV27 combines with J gene TRBJ1-2; 7 bases fit TRBD1. Germline-derived CDR1 and CDR2 are MNHEY and SMNVEV (reference sequence). CDR3 length: 16 residues. The CDR3 DNA reads as TGTGCCAGCAGTTTATCGATGGAGGGGGCATGGTATGGCTTCACCTTC. Protein sequence: CASSLSMEGAWYGFTF.

The chain combines TRBV6-2 or TRBV6-3 with TRBJ2-4, with TRBD1 identical over 8 bases. The CDR3 runs 13 residues. Germline V CDR1 and CDR2: MNHEY, SVGEGT. Unmatched junction bases numbered 11, after V lost 6 bases and J lost 13 bases. For the CDR3, the DNA is TGTGCCAGCAGCCCCGTCACAGGGGGTGAGCAGTACTTC. Its translation: CASSPVTGGEQYF.

In this sample, this clonotype turned up many times. The CDR3 DNA reads as TGTGCCAGCAGCCCCGGGACAGGGGGAGATACGCAGTATTTT. It translates to CASSPGTGGDTQYF. This chain joins TRBV7-2 and TRBJ2-3; 11 positions agree with TRBD1. J lost 5 bases, V lost 5 bases, and 3 bases had no gene match. Germline V gives CDR1 SGHTA, CDR2 FQGNSA. The CDR3 totals 14 residues.